This entry concerns a single T cell receptor beta chain. The antigen is undetermined. These data originate in a study of cytomegalovirus exposure and HLA in healthy donors. Study-wide points: In a later analysis, compared with equally common non-associated chains, HLA-associated beta chains were more expanded. V- and J-gene trimming of TCR beta was linked (in a later analysis) to a missense DCLRE1C variant.

It was with 60 Vbeta and 13 Jbeta primers that the PCR ran. Sequencing was performed with immunoSEQ multiplex PCR; in TCRdb, only in-frame clones are kept and a portion is missing. This table has approximately 150,000 clones, almost 85% appearing once. J was trimmed by 6 bases and V by 4 bases; bases with no gene match: 9. CDR1 is MNHEY, CDR2 SVGAGI, per germline. CDR3 length: 15 residues. Unrecorded immune exposure was likely among donors, who were nominally healthy when sampled. The receptor was derived from a man between 18 and 29 years old in good health and CMV-seropositive. The chain links TRBV6-5 to TRBJ1-2, with TRBD1 matching over 9 bases. Input material: PBMCs. The CDR3 is CASSFQNRGRDGYTF. The DNA for the CDR3 is TGTGCCAGCAGTTTTCAGAACAGGGGGCGTGATGGCTACACCTTC.